This is a list of T cell receptor beta chains from one sample in a study of cytomegalovirus exposure and HLA in healthy donors. Data came from immunoSEQ multiplex PCR; TCRdb stores just in-frame clones and leaves some out. This table has around 98,000 clones, around 88% appearing once. The sequenced sample was PBMCs. Receptors originate from a woman aged 30 to 39 in good health and CMV-seronegative. Both conserved end residues are part of each CDR3. A D gene is named only where the DNA matches it firmly. A row's size may be missing; if present it is once, few, many or a size class.

>-|TRBV4-2|TRBD1|TRBJ2-5
CASSQRGTGVQETQYF
TGTGCCAGCAGCCAAAGGGGGACAGGGGTTCAAGAGACCCAGTACTTC
>-|TRBV7-9|-|TRBJ2-2
CASPRDVSLGELFF
TGTGCCAGCCCCAGGGATGTATCTCTGGGGGAGCTGTTTTTT
>-|TRBV6-1|TRBD1|TRBJ2-7
CASKDRVRTYEQYF
TGTGCCAGCAAGGACAGGGTTAGGACCTACGAGCAGTACTTC
>-|TRBV21-1|-|TRBJ2-5
CASSKAPTVGLALETQYF
TGTGCCAGCAGCAAAGCCCCCACCGTGGGACTAGCGTTAGAGACCCAGTACTTC
>-|TRBV14|-|TRBJ2-7
CASSHLGRDGNYEQYF
TGTGCCAGCAGCCATCTAGGGCGGGACGGTAACTACGAGCAGTACTTC
>-|TRBV19|TRBD2|TRBJ2-1
CASSRGGVWNNEQFF
TGTGCCAGTAGTCGTGGGGGGGTATGGAACAATGAGCAGTTCTTC
>-|TRBV7-9|TRBD2|TRBJ2-1
CASSPPGGKSYNEQFF
TGTGCCAGCAGCCCCCCGGGAGGCAAGTCCTACAATGAGCAGTTCTTC
>-|TRBV5-8|-|TRBJ1-6
CASTPRVRSYNSPLHF
TGTGCCAGCACCCCCCGGGTCCGCTCCTATAATTCACCCCTCCACTTT
>once|TRBV15|-|TRBJ2-7
CATSRAGALPEQYF
TGTGCCACCAGCAGAGCTGGGGCACTTCCCGAGCAGTACTTC
>-|TRBV14|-|TRBJ1-1
CASSQDSGYTEAFF
TGTGCCAGCAGCCAAGATTCAGGCTACACTGAAGCTTTCTTT
>-|TRBV7-8|-|TRBJ1-2
CASSLDRVIVSYGYTF
TGTGCCAGCAGCTTAGACAGGGTGATTGTAAGCTATGGCTACACCTTC
>-|TRBV7-9|TRBD1|TRBJ2-5
CASSGRQGEQETQYF
TGTGCCAGCAGCGGTCGACAGGGGGAACAAGAGACCCAGTACTTC
>-|TRBV2|-|TRBJ2-1
CASSGQGIYNEQFF
TGTGCCAGCAGCGGCCAGGGTATTTACAATGAGCAGTTCTTC
>once|TRBV7-9|-|TRBJ2-5
CASSVRERETQYF
TGTGCCAGCAGCGTCCGGGAACGGGAGACCCAGTACTTC
>-|TRBV6-5|-|TRBJ2-2
CASSRQRANTGELFF
TGTGCCAGCAGTCGACAGAGAGCGAACACCGGGGAGCTGTTTTTT
>-|TRBV7-9|-|TRBJ1-5
CASSSADPYSNQPQHF
TGTGCCAGCAGCTCTGCTGATCCCTATAGCAATCAGCCCCAGCATTTT
>once|TRBV29-1|-|TRBJ2-5
CSGGGRLQETQYF
TGCAGCGGTGGAGGAAGGCTCCAAGAGACCCAGTACTTC
>-|TRBV7-2|-|TRBJ2-1
CASSPRLLTYNEQFF
TGTGCCAGCAGCCCCCGACTACTCACCTACAATGAGCAGTTCTTC
>few|TRBV7-6|-|TRBJ2-7
CASSQPTGSEQYF
TGTGCCAGCAGCCAGCCTACAGGGTCAGAGCAGTACTTC
>-|TRBV11-3|-|TRBJ2-5
CASSLVTRGTQYF
TGTGCCAGCAGCTTAGTTACGCGGGGGACCCAGTACTTC
>-|TRBV29-1|-|TRBJ2-5
CSVLRGGNQETQYF
TGCAGCGTTCTAAGGGGAGGCAACCAAGAGACCCAGTACTTC
>-|TRBV28|-|TRBJ1-4
CASSQGARKLFF
TGTGCCAGCAGTCAGGGTGCGAGAAAACTGTTTTTT
>few|TRBV27|-|TRBJ1-2
CASSFQANYGYTF
TGTGCCAGCAGTTTCCAGGCCAACTATGGCTACACCTTC
>-|TRBV5-1|-|TRBJ1-1
CASSSNGGNEAFF
TGCGCCAGCAGCTCGAACGGGGGGAACGAAGCTTTCTTT
>-|TRBV6-4|-|TRBJ2-3
CASSAQVGADTQYF
TGTGCCAGCAGTGCCCAGGTGGGGGCTGATACGCAGTATTTT
>-|TRBV7-8|TRBD1|TRBJ2-5
CASQGAVQETQYF
TGTGCCTCTCAGGGGGCGGTCCAAGAGACCCAGTACTTC
>once|TRBV5-1|-|TRBJ2-1
CASSLVPGFYNEQFF
TGCGCCAGCAGCTTGGTTCCGGGGTTCTACAATGAGCAGTTCTTC
>-|TRBV18|TRBD1|TRBJ1-2
CASSPRQGDHNYGYTF
TGTGCCAGCTCACCGCGACAGGGGGATCATAACTATGGCTACACCTTC
>-|TRBV11-3|-|TRBJ1-2
CASERRGSANYGYTF
TGTGCCAGCGAACGAAGAGGGTCTGCTAACTATGGCTACACCTTC
>-|TRBV9|-|TRBJ1-2
CASSVSGVVNYGYTF
TGTGCCAGCAGCGTATCGGGGGTGGTCAACTATGGCTACACCTTC
>-|TRBV10-3|TRBD1|TRBJ2-3
CAISERGQGAGDTQYF
TGTGCCATCAGTGAGCGCGGGCAGGGGGCGGGAGATACGCAGTATTTT
>-|TRBV27|-|TRBJ1-1
CASSSGYGGGTEAFF
TGTGCCAGCAGTTCGGGATACGGGGGGGGGACTGAAGCTTTCTTT
>few|TRBV9|-|TRBJ1-5
CASSGEGNQPQHF
TGTGCCAGCAGTGGAGAAGGCAATCAGCCCCAGCATTTT
>-|TRBV7-6|-|TRBJ2-5
CASSFPQGTQYF
TGTGCCAGCAGCTTTCCCCAGGGGACCCAGTACTTC
>-|TRBV2|-|TRBJ2-5
CASSDPGTREETQYF
TGTGCCAGCAGTGACCCCGGGACAAGGGAAGAGACCCAGTACTTC
>-|TRBV6-5|-|TRBJ2-7
CASKELATVYYEQYF
TGTGCCAGCAAGGAGCTGGCGACAGTCTACTACGAGCAGTACTTC
>-|TRBV7-3|TRBD2|TRBJ2-1
CASSLRGPGLAVYNEQFF
TGTGCCAGCAGCTTAAGGGGGCCCGGACTAGCGGTCTACAATGAGCAGTTCTTC
>-|TRBV5-1|TRBD1|TRBJ2-5
CASSWTGLYQETQYF
TGCGCCAGCAGCTGGACAGGGTTGTACCAAGAGACCCAGTACTTC
>-|TRBV28|TRBD1|TRBJ2-7
CASSWTGTGSYEQYF
TGTGCCAGCAGTTGGACCGGGACAGGCTCCTACGAGCAGTACTTC
>-|TRBV5-4|-|TRBJ2-7
CASSPPLGGSREQYF
TGTGCCAGCAGCCCCCCCTTAGGGGGTAGTCGCGAGCAGTACTTC
>-|TRBV25-1|-|TRBJ2-1
CASSEGGQGGSGQFF
TGTGCCAGCAGTGAAGGAGGGCAGGGGGGTTCGGGGCAGTTCTTC
>-|TRBV19|-|TRBJ1-2
CASTESDTYGYTF
TGTGCCAGTACCGAATCAGATACGTATGGCTACACCTTC
>-|TRBV5-1|-|TRBJ1-4
CASSFQGGGEKLFF
TGCGCCAGCAGCTTTCAGGGAGGAGGTGAAAAACTGTTTTTT
>-|TRBV6-5|-|TRBJ2-3
CASKYTRTDTQYF
TGTGCCAGCAAATACACCCGCACAGATACGCAGTATTTT
>-|TRBV19|TRBD1|TRBJ2-1
CASRAPGTGIYNEQFF
TGTGCCAGTAGGGCGCCCGGGACAGGGATCTACAATGAGCAGTTCTTC
>-|TRBV27|-|TRBJ1-2
CASSFVPVPNYGYTF
TGTGCCAGCAGTTTTGTGCCAGTGCCTAACTATGGCTACACCTTC
>-|TRBV27|-|TRBJ1-3
CASSLSRPDIFWGNTIYF
TGTGCCAGCAGTTTATCCCGCCCTGACATCTTTTGGGGAAACACCATATATTTT